This T cell receptor (beta chain) was captured by sequencing in a study of breast tumors, draining lymph nodes, adjacent tissues. Study outcomes and limitations: Tumor and nontumor repertoires were significantly more similar in luminal-like than in basal-like breast cancer.

Germline loops: CDR1 SGHRS, CDR2 YFSETQ. V lost 1 base and J 2 bases, leaving 11 bases between the germline ends. The CDR3 is made up of 15 amino acids. This clonotype has a count of ten or more. Its antigen is unknown. TCRdb called the multiplex PCR reads again in MiXCR, with one record for every CDR3 protein. The repertoire holds about 100,000 distinct CDR3 sequences, with about 20% as singletons. Axillary draining lymph nodes of breast cancer patients supplied the node samples. The rearrangement links TRBV5-1 to TRBJ2-3; a weak D match, TRBD2 (5 bases). This receptor was obtained from a female donor with breast cancer. Some clones in this sample may be carry-over from other donors' samples. Input material: axillary lymph node tissue. The CDR3 loop reads CASSLTSRFTDTQYF. CDR3 coding DNA: TGCGCCAGCAGCTTGACTAGTAGATTCACAGATACGCAGTATTTT.